This TCR beta chain was identified in a study of response to subunit inactivated influenza vaccine (dated by TCRdb to between 2018 and 2020). Background for the entire study: To follow how T cells responded to a trivalent subunit inactivated influenza vaccine, the researchers relied on deep quantitative profiling of the T cell receptor repertoire.

The time point label here, explained by the study, means: around 47 days after influenza vaccine administration. Library preparation used RT-PCR. TCRdb names Illumina HiSeq 2500 as the instrument used. TCRdb passed the public sequencing reads through fastp at Q25 and MiXCR, retaining productive beta sequences. One record per CDR3 amino acid sequence lists the most common genes and DNA. The sample data list approximately 530,000 distinct CDR3 sequences, and 13% of these were observed just once. Together, the top ten hold around 13% of the sample. What the authors observed across the whole study: It was suggested by the authors that each seasonal influenza vaccination may recruit only a limited number of new T cells.

Per the germline V gene (reference sequence), DFQATT is the CDR1 and SNEGSKA is the CDR2. Germline trimming amounts to 3 bases on V and 4 bases on J, with 7 as the count of junction bases outside the gene matches. Measured from the cysteine to the phenylalanine, the CDR3 is 15 residues long. The kept DNA is CDR3 alone, 45 bases in frame from the first base. With regard to this clonotype: Its cognate antigen has yet to be identified. No quality values exist for individual bases; no much larger clone is one base distant.

Recombination connected TRBV20-1 to TRBJ2-4, with 9 bases matching TRBD2. The TCR was taken from a man in his forties or fifties who received an inactivated influenza vaccine. Donor details come from another sample of the same person, matched by shared clones. The material was PBMCs from blood, obtained roughly 48 days after vaccination. The CDR3 protein sequence reads: CSASPAGGGKNIQYF. The nucleotide sequence is TGCAGTGCTAGTCCAGCGGGGGGAGGAAAAAACATTCAGTACTTC.